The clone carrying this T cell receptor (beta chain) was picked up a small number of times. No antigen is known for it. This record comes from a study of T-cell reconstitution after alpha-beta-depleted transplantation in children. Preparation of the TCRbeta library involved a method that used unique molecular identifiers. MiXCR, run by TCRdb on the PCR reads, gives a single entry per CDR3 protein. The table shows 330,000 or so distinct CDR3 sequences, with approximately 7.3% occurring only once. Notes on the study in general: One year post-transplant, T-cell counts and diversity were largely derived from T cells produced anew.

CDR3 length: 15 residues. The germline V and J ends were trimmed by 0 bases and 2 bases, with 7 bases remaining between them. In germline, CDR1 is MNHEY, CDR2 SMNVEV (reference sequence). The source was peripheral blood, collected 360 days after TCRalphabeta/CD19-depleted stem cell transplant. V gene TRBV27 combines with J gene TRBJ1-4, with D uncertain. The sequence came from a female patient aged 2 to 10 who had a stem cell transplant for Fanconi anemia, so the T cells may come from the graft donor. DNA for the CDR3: TGTGCCAGCAGTTTATCGGGGAGGACTAATGAAAAACTGTTTTTT. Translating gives CASSLSGRTNEKLFF.